This T cell receptor beta chain was sequenced during a study of blood T cells in healthy people across ages. This clonotype has at least ten counts. Its target is not known. A sample-barcoded 5' primer and a J-beta primer mix were used in a second PCR of roughly 6 to 12 cycles. In TCRdb, the 5' RACE reads were re-called with MiXCR into one record per CDR3 protein. The sample comprises 700,000 to 900,000 distinct CDR3 sequences, around a quarter of which are singletons, and 3% rests with the top ten. Study-wide points: It was not known whether donors were CMV positive (a possible confounder of expanded clonotype changes).

V shed 4 bases, J shed 8 bases, and the junction held 16 bases outside the gene matches. Germline V gives CDR1 SGHTA, CDR2 FQGNSA. The CDR3 runs 16 residues. These same data were also listed under a study on T cells of mothers and their children.

The chain recombines TRBV7-2 with TRBJ1-2, with TRBD1 matching 7 bases. This sequence originates from a boy aged 5-17 years in good health. Sequenced material: blood. CDR3 DNA: TGTGCCAGCAGCTCTTGGCAGGGGGGACCGTTCGGAGGCTACACCTTC. Amino acids: CASSSWQGGPFGGYTF.